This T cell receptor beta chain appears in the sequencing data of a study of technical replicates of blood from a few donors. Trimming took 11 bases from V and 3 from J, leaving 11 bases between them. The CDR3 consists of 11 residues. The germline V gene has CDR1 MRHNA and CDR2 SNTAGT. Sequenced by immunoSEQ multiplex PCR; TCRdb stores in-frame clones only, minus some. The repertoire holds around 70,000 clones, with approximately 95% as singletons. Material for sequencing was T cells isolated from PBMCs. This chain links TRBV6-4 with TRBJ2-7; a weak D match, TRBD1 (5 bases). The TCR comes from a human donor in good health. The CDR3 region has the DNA TGTGCCGGTAATACAGGCTACGAGCAGTACTTC. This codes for CAGNTGYEQYF.